This TCR beta chain was sequenced in a study of cytomegalovirus exposure and HLA in healthy donors listed by TCRdb under 2017. Some background on the complete study: In an earlier analysis of some 610 of the donors, around 300 Gb of sequence data and approximately 120 million unique TCR beta sequences from about 179 million T cells were reported. Approximately 300 gigabases of sequencing data and tens of millions of unique TCR sequences made up an early release that covered under 750 HLA-typed donors. Of the approximately 400 genotyped donors, 81% were placed in the genetic ancestry cluster associated with self-reported Caucasian donors. The study aimed to test whether signatures of past pathogen exposure could be identified by cataloging public T cell receptors. Using immunosequencing, the study profiled T cell repertoires from 500 to 800 subjects and related those repertoires to cytomegalovirus serostatus. Along with the approximately 700-subject first cohort, a separate validation cohort of 120 different subjects was used. The study combined high-throughput TCR immunosequencing, statistical association of individual TCRs with disease status, and machine learning to predict cytomegalovirus infection status. A later analysis re-examined previously published TCR beta repertoires from more than 600 donors and added high-resolution HLA genotyping to investigate patterns of TCR occurrence. In the later analysis, no new phenotypic data were used to find candidate immune exposures; instead, reliance was placed on TCR beta sequences and their occurrence across donors. In an earlier analysis of more than 550 of the donors, high-throughput TCR beta sequencing was used to judge whether each TCR beta V gene segment behaved as functional or pseudogenic. Donor age, sex, ethnicity and CMV serostatus were compiled together with the repertoire data. In a later genetic analysis, genome-wide SNP genotypes for about three fifths of the roughly 670 donors were used, and that subset was treated as a discovery cohort. Every discovery cohort repertoire had been produced on one sequencing platform. HLA typing covered class I and class II loci at four-digit resolution. Typing coverage differed by locus: A, B, C, DRB1 and DQB1 were typed in roughly 620-630 donors, DQA1 in 500 to 550, DPA1 in around 580, and DPB1 in 472. Roughly 5 DR-DQ haplotypes were handled as single units for association and clustering, since linkage in the cohort was strong. On average, about 200,000 unique TCR beta nucleotide sequences were sequenced per donor among 398 genotyped donors of the cohort, with about 19% of those sequences being non-productive. General findings and caveats noted by the study authors: The earlier analysis of approximately 560 of the donors excluded over 15 rarely observed V segments, including chromosome 9 orphons, because counts were too low. When HLA alleles, especially DR and DQ, strongly co-occurred, TCR associations were difficult to assign to individual alleles. In an earlier analysis of roughly 560 of the donors, most TCR beta V segments were observed in productive rearrangements about 87% or about 30% of the time, broadly matching IMGT annotations. A further reported finding was that TCR beta sequences accurately predicted the HLA-A and HLA-B alleles for most subjects in the first cohort. In a later analysis, TCR association rates were found to vary across HLA loci, with the most associated TCRs seen for DRB1 alleles and the fewest for HLA-C alleles. An association between a missense DCLRE1C variant and V-gene and J-gene trimming of TCR beta chains was found in a later genetic analysis and replicated in an independent cohort. Compared with equally common non-associated chains, HLA-associated TCR beta chains in a later analysis were more clonally expanded and had lower generation probabilities. HLA typing was unavailable for some donors at each locus, so association tests used only the typed subset. A later analysis found that most CMV-associated TCR beta chains appeared HLA-restricted, with HLA associations seemingly driven largely by CMV exposure. In this cohort, only TCR beta chains were sequenced, and detectable features were limited by the absence of alpha or paired-chain data. The 87-base-pair reads could not distinguish some IMGT-functional V segments, including TRBV6-2 and TRBV6-3, so those segments were excluded. The only immune exposure information available for the cohort was CMV serostatus. Compared with the approximately 670-donor mean, donors in an Asian-associated ancestry cluster had fewer N-insertions in productive TCRs, according to a later genetic analysis. Roughly uniform sequencing depth across donors was assumed in presence/absence analyses, although this assumption may not hold. Most TCR sequences were seen in very few donors, while some public TCRs were found in many individuals. The study gave a list of around 170 TCR beta chains associated with cytomegalovirus. A cluster of highly shared sequence variants was judged likely to be a technical artifact of the sequencing pipeline. The authors suggested that the approach could potentially be generalized to other disease states and immunological phenotypes. Linkage disequilibrium might explain the correlated functional status among segregating V segments, but an unknown experimental factor could not be excluded. At a false discovery rate of 0.05, a later analysis linked 16,000 or so TCR beta sequences to specific HLA alleles. In both the original and validation cohorts, the classifier was reported to diagnose cytomegalovirus status with high specificity and sensitivity. Several of the top co-occurrence clusters appeared to be linked to parvovirus B19, influenza, CMV and Epstein-Barr virus, according to a later analysis. A few of the identified cytomegalovirus-associated TCR beta chains were confirmed in vitro to be specific for cytomegalovirus antigens.

The CDR3 contains 12 residues, cysteine and phenylalanine counted. The kept DNA is CDR3 alone, 36 bases in frame from the first base. The germline V gene encodes CDR1 GTSNPN and CDR2 SVGIG (reference sequence). V sheds 0 bases and J sheds 4 bases, leaving 4 bases between their ends. Libraries were made using the immunoSEQ multiplex PCR assay. For the multiplex PCR, a mixture combining 60 forward primers for TCR Vbeta segments and 13 reverse primers for TCR Jbeta segments was used. Amplification of the CDR3 region of rearranged TCR beta genes was performed with a multiplex PCR assay on genomic DNA. The Illumina HiSeq System was used to sequence the amplified TCR beta libraries as 87-base-pair reads. The study's processing was this. In a later analysis, some 80 million unique TCR beta chains were counted across the roughly 610 repertoires, and roughly 11 million of these chains were shared by at least two donors. Raw reads were error-corrected and collapsed into unique sequences with a nearest-neighbor algorithm that merged closely related sequences to remove PCR and sequencing errors. CDR3 sequences were aligned to IMGT reference sequences to assign V, D and J gene segments. For a sequence to be retained, a match of at least six nucleotides was required to both a V gene segment and a J gene segment. Rearrangements were classified as productive when the CDR3 lacked stop codons and remained in frame with V and J, and all other rearrangements were classified as non-productive. Following IMGT convention, CDR3 was defined as the stretch from the second conserved V-encoded cysteine to the conserved J-encoded phenylalanine. Sequences without an unambiguous match to a single V gene segment were excluded from the earlier analysis of about 630 of the donors. An earlier analysis of 587 of the donors classified V segments as functional when productive rearrangements were above 56.7% and as segregating when the standard deviation between donors was above 5%. A statistical classification framework was built for diagnosing cytomegalovirus status from the catalog of TCR beta chain sequences. In a later analysis, V and J genes were assigned by comparing TCR nucleotide sequences against IMGT/GENE-DB human TR gene sequences. In a later analysis, CDR3 sequences and most-parsimonious VDJ recombination scenarios were assigned using the TCRdist pipeline. In a later analysis, every TCR beta chain was defined by the combination of its CDR3 amino acid sequence and its V-gene family, and reads without a unique V-gene family were dropped. To address suspected cross-contamination and a sequencing artifact, a later analysis removed over 500 highly shared, low-generation-probability nucleotide sequences. A later analysis calculated a clonal expansion index for each public chain from normalized within-repertoire ranks of inferred template counts. Generation probabilities in a later analysis came from a VDJ recombination model fitted to out-of-frame rearrangements, and those results were checked against IGoR. A later analysis scored TCR-TCR, TCR-HLA and TCR-CMV co-occurrence with hypergeometric tests, applying a repertoire-size bias correction to TCR pairs. A later analysis estimated false discovery rates by permuting HLA or CMV assignments 20 times. In a later analysis, co-occurring TCRs were grouped with DBSCAN, and TCRdist sequence similarity was added when clustering was performed within HLA-allele-positive subsets. Repertoires with fewer than 30,000 or more than 120,000 public chains were left out of co-occurrence clustering, as were five repertoires with anomalous nucleotide sharing. As stored in TCRdb, this immuneACCESS dataset retains in-frame rearrangements with V and J assigned. A fraction of the clones does not appear; measured against another copy, unresolved V genes explain less than half of the discrepancy, and the remainder lacks a known reason. That table is the source of V, J and clone size, and D and trimming were worked out from the DNA. Across this sample there are fewer than 200,000 clones, with about four fifths seen only once. The top ten clonotypes cover more than 1.5% of the sample.

In total, 500 to 700 healthy bone marrow donors made up the cohort. At the time of sampling, all cohort members were nominally healthy, though unrecorded immune exposures were likely present. The donor was CMV seronegative and was included in the group of under 450 seronegative cohort members. Every donor gave a peripheral blood sample, and the peripheral blood mononuclear cells from that sample were used for TCR beta sequencing. Genomic DNA extraction from the blood cell samples was performed with the Qiagen DNeasy Blood Extraction Kit. Remarks on this clone: Its antigen is currently not known. No much larger clone exists at a distance of one base, and base qualities are not known.

Sequencing input: PBMCs. The TCR comes from a man aged 45 to 65 in good health and CMV-seronegative. The receptor chain draws on TRBV30 and TRBJ1-3, with an unclear D gene assignment. In nucleotides, the sequence is TGTGCCTGGAGTGTACAAGGAAACACCATATATTTT. This sequence encodes CAWSVQGNTIYF.